This T cell receptor (beta chain) was observed in a study of CD8+CD57+ T cells in acquired aplastic anemia. This clonotype appeared many times. The sequenced patients had an expansion of CD8+CD57+ cells seen by flow cytometry. CDR3 size: 15 residues. After removal of 4 bases from V and 4 bases from J, the junction contained 4 bases not matched to a gene. Per the germline V gene, CDR1 is SEHNR and CDR2 is FQNEAQ (reference sequence). Template material for TCR beta VDJ and CDR3 profiling consisted of genomic DNA. TCRdb processed the reads anew with MiXCR; each CDR3 protein has one entry. This sample has 100,000 to 150,000 distinct CDR3 sequences, with 40% found just once.

This receptor was obtained from a human donor with aplastic anemia. Sequenced: sorted CD4+, CD8+, or CD8+CD57+ T cells (not recorded which) from PBMCs. This sequence joins TRBV7-9 and TRBJ1-2; 12 bases agree with TRBD1. The CDR3 loop reads CASSSGTGGLYGYTF. Written as DNA, the CDR3 is TGTGCCAGCAGCTCAGGGACAGGGGGCCTCTATGGCTACACCTTC.